Reported below is one TCR beta chain. Data came from immunoSEQ multiplex PCR; TCRdb stores just in-frame clones and leaves some out. The sample contains about 300,000 clones, roughly 91% of which appear only once. These data come from a study of blood T cell repertoires in COVID-19. Input material: PBMCs or T cells enriched from blood (not recorded which). The TCR originated in a woman between 50 and 59 years old who had been exposed to COVID-19.

The CDR3: CASSLDGGGKGFF. CDR3 nucleotides: TGTGCCAGCAGCTTAGATGGCGGGGGGAAAGGGTTCTTC. The chain recombines TRBV7-2 with TRBJ2-1; 8 positions agree with TRBD2. CDR3 length: 13 residues. Germline CDR1 reads SGHTA; CDR2 reads FQGNSA. V was pared by 1 base and J by 15 bases, with 8 bases of the junction left unmatched.